This TCR beta chain was identified during a study of T cell responses to AZD1222 COVID-19 vaccine. Libraries were prepared by immunoSEQ multiplex PCR; TCRdb keeps only in-frame clonotypes and omits some of them. The profile covers approximately 130,000 clones, with approximately 92% appearing a single time and 0.9% to 1.4% taken by the ten largest. The ends were cut back, 1 base at V and 2 bases at J, with 6 bases in the middle. Germline assignment: CDR1 SEHNR and CDR2 FQNEAQ (reference sequence). The CDR3 length is 14 residues. Sequences were derived from peripheral blood, sampled 28 days after the second AZD1222 dose. This TCR was recovered from an adult who received the AZD1222 COVID-19 vaccine. This chain uses TRBV7-9 with TRBJ1-3; the D is unclear. The CDR3 spells CASSLGTAGNTIYF. The CDR3 DNA is TGTGCCAGCAGCTTAGGAACCGCTGGAAACACCATATATTTT.